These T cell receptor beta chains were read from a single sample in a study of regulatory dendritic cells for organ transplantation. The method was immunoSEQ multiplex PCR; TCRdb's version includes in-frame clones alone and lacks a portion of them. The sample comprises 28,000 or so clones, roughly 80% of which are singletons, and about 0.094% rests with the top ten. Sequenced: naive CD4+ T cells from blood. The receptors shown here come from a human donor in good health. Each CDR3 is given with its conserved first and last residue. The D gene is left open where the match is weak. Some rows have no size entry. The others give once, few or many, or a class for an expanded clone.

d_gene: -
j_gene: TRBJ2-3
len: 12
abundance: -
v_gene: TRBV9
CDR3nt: TGTGCCAGCAGCTCCAACATAGATACGCAGTATTTT
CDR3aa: CASSSNIDTQYF

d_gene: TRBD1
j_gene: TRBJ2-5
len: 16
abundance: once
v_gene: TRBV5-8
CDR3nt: TGTGCCAGCAGCTTGGCGAGGACAGGGGGGGGAGAGACCCAGTACTTC
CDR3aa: CASSLARTGGGETQYF

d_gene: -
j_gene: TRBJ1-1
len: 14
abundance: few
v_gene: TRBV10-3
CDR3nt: TGTGCCATCAGTGAGTCAGAACAGGGACGCGTAGCTTTCTTT
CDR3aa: CAISESEQGRVAFF

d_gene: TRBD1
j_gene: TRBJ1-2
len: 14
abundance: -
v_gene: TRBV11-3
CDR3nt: TGTGCCAGCAGCCCACCGACAGGGATCGGTGGCTACACCTTC
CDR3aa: CASSPPTGIGGYTF

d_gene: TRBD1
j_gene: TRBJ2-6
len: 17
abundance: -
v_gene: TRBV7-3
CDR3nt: TGTGCCAGCAGCGCCGGGACAGGGTTCTCTGGGGCCAACGTCCTGACTTTC
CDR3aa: CASSAGTGFSGANVLTF

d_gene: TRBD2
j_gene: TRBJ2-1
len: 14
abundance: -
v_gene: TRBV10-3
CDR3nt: TGTGCCATCAAGCGGACTAGCGAGTACAATGAGCAGTTCTTC
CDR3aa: CAIKRTSEYNEQFF

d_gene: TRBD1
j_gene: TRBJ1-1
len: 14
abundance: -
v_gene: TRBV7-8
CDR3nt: TGTGCCAGCAGCTTGGACAGGGGCGGCACTGAAGCTTTCTTT
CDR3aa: CASSLDRGGTEAFF

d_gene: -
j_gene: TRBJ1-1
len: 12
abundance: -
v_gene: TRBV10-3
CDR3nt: TGTGCCATCAGTGACAAGGGGTTTGAAGCTTTCTTT
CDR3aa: CAISDKGFEAFF

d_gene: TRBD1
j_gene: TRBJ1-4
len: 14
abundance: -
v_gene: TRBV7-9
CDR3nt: TGTGCCAGCAGCCGAGGGGGCTCTAATGAAAAACTGTTTTTT
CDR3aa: CASSRGGSNEKLFF

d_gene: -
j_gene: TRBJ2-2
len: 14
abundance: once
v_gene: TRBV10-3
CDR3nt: TGTGCCATCAGTGAAAGGGACACCACCGGGGAGCTGTTTTTT
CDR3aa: CAISERDTTGELFF

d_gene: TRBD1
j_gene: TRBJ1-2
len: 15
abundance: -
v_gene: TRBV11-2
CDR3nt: TGTGCCAGCAGCCTCGGACAGGGACGTTACTATGGCTACACCTTC
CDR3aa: CASSLGQGRYYGYTF

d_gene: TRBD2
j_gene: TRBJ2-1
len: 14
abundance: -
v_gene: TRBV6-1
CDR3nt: TGTGCCAGTCATGGACTAGCGGAGTACAATGAGCAGTTCTTC
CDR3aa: CASHGLAEYNEQFF

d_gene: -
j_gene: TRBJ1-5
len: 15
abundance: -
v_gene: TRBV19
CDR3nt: TGTGCCAGTAGTATAGGGAGGTTCAGTAATCAGCCCCAGCATTTT
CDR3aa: CASSIGRFSNQPQHF

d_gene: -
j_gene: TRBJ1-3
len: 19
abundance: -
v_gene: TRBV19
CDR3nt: TGTGCCAGTACTCCCCCGTGGGGGGGGCTTACCCTCTCTGGAAACACCATATATTTT
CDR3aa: CASTPPWGGLTLSGNTIYF

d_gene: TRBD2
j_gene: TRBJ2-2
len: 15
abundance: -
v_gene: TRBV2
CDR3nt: TGTGCCAGCAAGGAAACTAGCGGGGGCCCCGGGGAGCTGTTTTTT
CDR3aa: CASKETSGGPGELFF

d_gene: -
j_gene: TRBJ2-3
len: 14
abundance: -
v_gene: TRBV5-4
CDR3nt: TGTGCCAGCAGCCCCGGTCGCAGCACAGATACGCAGTATTTT
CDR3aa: CASSPGRSTDTQYF

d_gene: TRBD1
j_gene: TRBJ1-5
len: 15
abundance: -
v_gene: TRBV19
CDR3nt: TGTGCCAGTAGTCCCGGACAGGGGGGCGGACAGCCCCAGCATTTT
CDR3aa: CASSPGQGGGQPQHF

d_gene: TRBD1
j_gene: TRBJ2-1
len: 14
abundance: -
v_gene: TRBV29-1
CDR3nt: TGCAGCGCAACTACAGGGGGCGCGGACAGTGAGCAGTTCTTC
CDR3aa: CSATTGGADSEQFF

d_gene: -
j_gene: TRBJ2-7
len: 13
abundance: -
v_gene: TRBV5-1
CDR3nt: TGCGCCAGCAGCTTGCAAGGGGCATACGAGCAGTACTTC
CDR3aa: CASSLQGAYEQYF

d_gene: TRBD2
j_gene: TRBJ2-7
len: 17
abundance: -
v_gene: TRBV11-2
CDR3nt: TGTGCCAGCAGCTTAGGATGGGGAGGGATTCCCGGCTACGAGCAGTACTTC
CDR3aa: CASSLGWGGIPGYEQYF

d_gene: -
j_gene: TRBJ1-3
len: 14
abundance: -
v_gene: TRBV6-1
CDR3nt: TGTGCCAGCAGTGAAGGCTACTCTGGAAACACCATATATTTT
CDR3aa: CASSEGYSGNTIYF

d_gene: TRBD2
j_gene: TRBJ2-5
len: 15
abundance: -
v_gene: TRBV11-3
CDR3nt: TGTGCCAGCCGCTACAGCGGGGCCACCCAAGAGACCCAGTACTTC
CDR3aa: CASRYSGATQETQYF

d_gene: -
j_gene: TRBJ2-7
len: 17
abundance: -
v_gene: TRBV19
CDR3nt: TGTGCCAGTAGTATAGGTGACGCGGGTATCCCTCCCTACGAGCAGTACTTC
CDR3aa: CASSIGDAGIPPYEQYF

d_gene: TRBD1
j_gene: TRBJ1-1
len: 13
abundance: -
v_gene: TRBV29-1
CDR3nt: TGCAGCGCACGACAGGGGGGATCATCTGAAGCTTTCTTT
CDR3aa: CSARQGGSSEAFF

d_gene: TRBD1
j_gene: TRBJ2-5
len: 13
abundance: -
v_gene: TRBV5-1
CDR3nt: TGCGCCAGCAGGAGGGGGCAAATTGAGACCCAGTACTTC
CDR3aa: CASRRGQIETQYF

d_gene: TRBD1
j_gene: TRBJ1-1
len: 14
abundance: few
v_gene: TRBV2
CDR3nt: TGTGCCAGCAGTTGGGACAGGGGGACGACTGAAGCTTTCTTT
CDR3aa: CASSWDRGTTEAFF

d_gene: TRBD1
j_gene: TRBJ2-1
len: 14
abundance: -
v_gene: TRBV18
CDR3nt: TGTGCCAGCTCACCACGACAGGGGGCAGATGAGCAGTTCTTC
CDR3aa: CASSPRQGADEQFF

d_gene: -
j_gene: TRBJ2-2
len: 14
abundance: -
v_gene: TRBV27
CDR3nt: TGTGCCAGCAGGTTCGTTGCGAACACCGGGGAGCTGTTTTTT
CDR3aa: CASRFVANTGELFF

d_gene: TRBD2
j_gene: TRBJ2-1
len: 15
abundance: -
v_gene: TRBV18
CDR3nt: TGTGCCAGCTCGGACTCTAGCGGGATCTACAATGAGCAGTTCTTC
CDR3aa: CASSDSSGIYNEQFF

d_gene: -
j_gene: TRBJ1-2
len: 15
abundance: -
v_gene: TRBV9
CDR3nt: TGTGCCAGCAGCGCCCGGACAAACTCTAACTATGGCTACACCTTC
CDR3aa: CASSARTNSNYGYTF

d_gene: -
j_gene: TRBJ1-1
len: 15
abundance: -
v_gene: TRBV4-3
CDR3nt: TGCGCCAGCAGCCAGGGTCAGGGAAGGGGAACTGAAGCTTTCTTT
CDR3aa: CASSQGQGRGTEAFF

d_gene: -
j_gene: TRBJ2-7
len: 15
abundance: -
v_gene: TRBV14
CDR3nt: TGTGCCAGCAGCCAAGAAGGGGGGGCCGCGTCCGAGCAGTACTTC
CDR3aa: CASSQEGGAASEQYF

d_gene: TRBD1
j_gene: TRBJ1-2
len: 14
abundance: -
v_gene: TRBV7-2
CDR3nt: TGTGCCAGCAGGAAACAGACAGGGAACTATGGCTACACCTTC
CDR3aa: CASRKQTGNYGYTF

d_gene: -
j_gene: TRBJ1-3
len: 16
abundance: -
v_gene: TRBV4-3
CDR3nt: TGCGCCAGCAGTCGGGAACCCAAGCCGAGCGGAAACACCATATATTTT
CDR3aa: CASSREPKPSGNTIYF

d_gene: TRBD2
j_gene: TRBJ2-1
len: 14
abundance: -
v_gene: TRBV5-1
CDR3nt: TGCGCCAGCAGCCCCGCGGGGGGGCTACCTGAGCAGTTCTTC
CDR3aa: CASSPAGGLPEQFF

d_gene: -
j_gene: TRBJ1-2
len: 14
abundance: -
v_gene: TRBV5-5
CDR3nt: TGTGCCAGCAGCTTAGTCATCGCGCCTTATGGCTACACCTTC
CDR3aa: CASSLVIAPYGYTF

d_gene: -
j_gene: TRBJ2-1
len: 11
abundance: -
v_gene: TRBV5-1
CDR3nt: TGCGCCAGCAGCGTTAACAATGAGCAGTTCTTC
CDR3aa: CASSVNNEQFF

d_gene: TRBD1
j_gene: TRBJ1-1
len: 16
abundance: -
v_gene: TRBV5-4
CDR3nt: TGTGCCAGCAGCCCCCGTGAAGGGACAGCGAACACTGAAGCTTTCTTT
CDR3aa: CASSPREGTANTEAFF

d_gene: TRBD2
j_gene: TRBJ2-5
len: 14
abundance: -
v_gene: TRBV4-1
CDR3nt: TGCGCCAGCAGCCAAGGACTAGCGGAAGAGACCCAGTACTTC
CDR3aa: CASSQGLAEETQYF

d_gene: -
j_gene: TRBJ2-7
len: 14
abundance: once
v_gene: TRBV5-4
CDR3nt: TGTGCCAGCAGCTCCGGGACACTTACCTACGAGCAGTACTTC
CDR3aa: CASSSGTLTYEQYF

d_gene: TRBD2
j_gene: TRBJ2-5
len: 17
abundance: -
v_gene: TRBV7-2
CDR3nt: TGTGCCAGCAGCTTAGGGGGGAGCGGGGTGCACCAAGAGACCCAGTACTTC
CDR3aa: CASSLGGSGVHQETQYF

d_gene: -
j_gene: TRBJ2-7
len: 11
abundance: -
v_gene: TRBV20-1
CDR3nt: TGCAGTGCTAGGGGAGACTACGAGCAGTACTTC
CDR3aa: CSARGDYEQYF

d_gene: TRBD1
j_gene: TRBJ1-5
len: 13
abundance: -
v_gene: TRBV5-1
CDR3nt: TGCGCCAGCAGCTTGGCCAGGGGGCAGCCCCAGCATTTT
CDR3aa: CASSLARGQPQHF

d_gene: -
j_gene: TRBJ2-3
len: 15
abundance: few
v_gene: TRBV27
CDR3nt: TGTGCCAGCAGTTTCTATTTGACAGGCACAGATACGCAGTATTTT
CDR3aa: CASSFYLTGTDTQYF

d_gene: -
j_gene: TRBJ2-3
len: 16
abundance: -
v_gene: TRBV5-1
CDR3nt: TGCGCCAGCAGCTTGGCCGCGCGGGGTAGCACAGATACGCAGTATTTT
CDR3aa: CASSLAARGSTDTQYF

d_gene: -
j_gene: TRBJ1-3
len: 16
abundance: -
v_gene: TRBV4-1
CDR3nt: TGCGCCAGCAGCCACCCGGGCAGGGGCCCTGGAAACACCATATATTTT
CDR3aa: CASSHPGRGPGNTIYF

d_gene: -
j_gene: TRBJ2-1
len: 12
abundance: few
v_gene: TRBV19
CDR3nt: TGTGCCAGTAGTATAGTGCGGGGACGCGTGTTCTTC
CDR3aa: CASSIVRGRVFF

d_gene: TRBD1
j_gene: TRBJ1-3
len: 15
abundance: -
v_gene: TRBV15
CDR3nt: TGTGCCACCAGCAGAGGGACAGGGGCTGGAAACACCATATATTTT
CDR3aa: CATSRGTGAGNTIYF

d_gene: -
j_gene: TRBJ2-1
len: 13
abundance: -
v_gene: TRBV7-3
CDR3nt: TGTGCCAGCAGCTTAACGATAGACAATGAGCAGTTCTTC
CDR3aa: CASSLTIDNEQFF

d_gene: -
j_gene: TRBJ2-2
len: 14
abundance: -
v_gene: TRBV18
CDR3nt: TGTGCCAGCTCACGGACAGAGAACACCGGGGAGCTGTTTTTT
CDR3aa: CASSRTENTGELFF

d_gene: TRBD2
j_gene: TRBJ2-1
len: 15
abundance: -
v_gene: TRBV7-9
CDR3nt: TGTGCCAGCAGCTTAGTGTCTAGCGGGGACAATGAGCAGTTCTTC
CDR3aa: CASSLVSSGDNEQFF

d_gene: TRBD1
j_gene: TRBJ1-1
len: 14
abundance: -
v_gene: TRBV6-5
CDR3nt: TGTGCCAGCAGTCGACAGGGGTCTGGCACTGAAGCTTTCTTT
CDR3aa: CASSRQGSGTEAFF

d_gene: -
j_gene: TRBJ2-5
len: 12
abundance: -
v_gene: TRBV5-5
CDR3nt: TGTGCCAGTTTAAACAGGCAAGAGACCCAGTACTTC
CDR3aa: CASLNRQETQYF